Reported below is one TCR beta chain. What it binds is unknown. The data derive from a study of OX40 agonist ivuxolimab in advanced cancers. General observations from the study: At doses 0.1 to 3.0 mg/kg, CD4+ and CD8+ clones expanded. In the 0.1-3.0 mg/kg groups, partial responders showed among the lowest expansion.

Only in-frame clones appear in the TCRdb table, and some are missing; sequencing was by immunoSEQ multiplex PCR. The profile shows 45,000 to 50,000 clones, approximately 91% of them singletons. V was trimmed by 5 bases and J by 3 bases, leaving 10 bases between them. The CDR3 covers 13 residues. The germline gives CDR1 SEHNR, CDR2 FQNEAQ (reference sequence). Sample: CD4+ or CD8+ T cells sorted from blood, taken in a trial of the OX40 agonist ivuxolimab. The receptor was derived from an adult with an advanced solid tumor such as melanoma, head and neck, liver or kidney cancer. J is TRBJ1-2 and V is TRBV7-9; D not certain. The CDR3 sequence: CASSLSSDYGYTF. CDR3 DNA sequence: TGTGCCAGCAGCCTCAGTTCTGACTATGGCTACACCTTC.